This TCR beta chain was sequenced during a study of blood T cell repertoires in COVID-19. Study details: PBMCs, B-cell-depleted T cells, or T cells provided the cDNA or gDNA that made up the material.

Original processing methods: Estimation of nucleated cell counts relied on the amplification of reference gene primers. Produced via immunoSEQ multiplex PCR; TCRdb's table is partial and in-frame only. V, J and clone size reflect that table, while D and trimming were determined from the DNA. Here the sample spans 200,000 to 250,000 clones, roughly 86% being singletons. In germline, CDR1 is SSHAT, CDR2 FNYEAQ (reference sequence). CDR3 size: 16 residues. Of note for this clone: At one end the junction does not follow the germline gene, possibly because of a read error.

This TCR came from a woman in her fifties or sixties with acute or convalescent COVID-19. The chain joins TRBV7-7 to TRBJ2-1; TRBD1 agrees at 8 bases. Sequenced: peripheral blood. The CDR3 spells CASSATGTGLYNEQFF. CDR3 sequence (DNA): TGTGCTAGCAGCGCTACCGGGACAGGTCTGTACAATGAGCAGTTCTTC.